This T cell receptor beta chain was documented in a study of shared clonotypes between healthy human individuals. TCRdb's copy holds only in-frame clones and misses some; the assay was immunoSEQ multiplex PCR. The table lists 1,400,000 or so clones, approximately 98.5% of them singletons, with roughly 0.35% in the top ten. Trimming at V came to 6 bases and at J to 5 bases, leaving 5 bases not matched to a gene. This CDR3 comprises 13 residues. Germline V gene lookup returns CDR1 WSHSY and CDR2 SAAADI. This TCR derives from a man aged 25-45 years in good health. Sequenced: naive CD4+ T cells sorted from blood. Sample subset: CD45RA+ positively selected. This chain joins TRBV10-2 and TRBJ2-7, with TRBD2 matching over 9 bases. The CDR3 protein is CASRGTSSDEQYF. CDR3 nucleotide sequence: TGCGCCAGCAGGGGGACTAGCAGCGACGAGCAGTACTTC.